The rows below give T cell receptor beta chains drawn from one sample of a study of blood T cell repertoires in COVID-19. Generated by immunoSEQ multiplex PCR, the TCRdb table keeps only in-frame clones and is missing some. The sample shows over 150,000 clones, 83% of them seen only once. Sequencing was done on a sample of peripheral blood. The receptors here all came from a woman of 80 years or more with acute or convalescent COVID-19. CDR3s include the opening cysteine and the closing phenylalanine or tryptophan. A D gene is named only where the DNA matches it firmly. Not all rows give a size; the values are once, few, many and, for expanded clones, a class.

few	TRBJ1-3	NA	TRBV3-1/TRBV3-2	CASSQGHRAGNTIYF	TGTGCCAGCAGCCAGGGGCACAGGGCTGGAAACACCATATATTTT
NA	TRBJ1-1	NA	TRBV11-2	CASSPHASEAFF	TGTGCCAGCAGCCCCCACGCGTCAGAAGCTTTCTTT
NA	TRBJ1-3	NA	TRBV9	CASSVETFGNTIYF	TGTGCCAGCAGCGTAGAGACTTTTGGAAACACCATATATTTT
NA	TRBJ1-2	NA	TRBV12-3/TRBV12-4	CASSRGIYGYTF	TGTGCCAGCAGCCGCGGCATCTATGGCTACACCTTC
NA	TRBJ1-1	TRBD1	TRBV4-3	CASSQDRYRGNTEAFF	TGCGCCAGCAGCCAAGATCGGTACAGGGGGAACACTGAAGCTTTCTTT
NA	TRBJ2-5	TRBD2	TRBV7-9	CASSSGLAGVETQYF	TGTGCCAGCAGCTCGGGACTAGCGGGAGTGGAGACCCAGTACTTC
NA	TRBJ1-5	NA	TRBV4-1	CASSQENPGPYSNQPQHF	TGCGCCAGCAGCCAAGAAAATCCAGGGCCTTATAGCAATCAGCCCCAGCATTTT
NA	TRBJ2-6	TRBD1	TRBV19	CASSPRQGGNPGANVLTF	TGTGCCAGTAGTCCTCGACAGGGGGGGAACCCTGGGGCCAACGTCCTGACTTTC
NA	TRBJ1-2	NA	TRBV30	CAWSGIALYYGYTF	TGTGCCTGGAGTGGTATAGCTCTCTACTATGGCTACACCTTC
NA	TRBJ2-1	NA	TRBV6-1	CASSDPRGSPLAYNEQFF	TGTGCCAGCAGTGATCCTCGGGGGTCCCCGTTGGCATACAATGAGCAGTTCTTC
NA	TRBJ2-1	TRBD2	TRBV19	CASSIAGTSGRDNEQFF	TGTGCCAGTAGTATCGCCGGGACTAGCGGGAGGGATAATGAGCAGTTCTTC
NA	TRBJ1-5	TRBD1	TRBV6-2/TRBV6-3	CASSEGQGAVQPQHF	TGTGCCAGCAGTGAGGGACAGGGAGCGGTTCAGCCCCAGCATTTT
NA	TRBJ2-1	NA	TRBV27	CASRDFRGNEQFF	TGTGCCAGTCGGGACTTCCGGGGCAATGAGCAGTTCTTC
NA	TRBJ2-1	TRBD2	TRBV6-1	CASSSTSGSLGEQFF	TGTGCCAGCAGTTCAACTAGCGGGAGCCTTGGTGAGCAGTTCTTC
NA	TRBJ2-7	NA	TRBV3-1/TRBV3-2	CASSQDPRGPYEQYF	TGTGCCAGCAGCCAAGATCCAAGGGGCCCCTACGAGCAGTACTTC
few	TRBJ2-3	NA	TRBV2	CASSELPGGTDTQYF	TGTGCCAGCAGTGAACTCCCGGGAGGCACAGATACGCAGTATTTT
NA	TRBJ1-5	NA	TRBV21-1	CASSKFFILREGWRNQPQHF	TGTGCCAGCAGCAAATTTTTTATCCTAAGGGAGGGTTGGCGCAATCAGCCCCAGCATTTT
NA	TRBJ2-7	TRBD1	TRBV6-1	CASSELGQPTEQYF	TGTGCCAGCAGTGAATTGGGACAGCCGACCGAGCAGTACTTC
NA	TRBJ1-3	TRBD1	TRBV7-9	CASSRDRGGNTIYF	TGTGCCAGCAGCCGGGACAGGGGTGGAAACACCATATATTTT
NA	TRBJ2-1	TRBD2	TRBV6-5	CASSYSSGTSNEQFF	TGTGCCAGCAGTTACTCGAGTGGGACTAGCAATGAGCAGTTCTTC
NA	TRBJ1-5	NA	TRBV6-5	CARPRDKNQPQHF	TGTGCCAGGCCCCGGGACAAAAATCAGCCCCAGCATTTT
NA	TRBJ1-2	NA	TRBV19	CASSIGRNNYGYTF	TGTGCCAGTAGTATCGGCAGGAATAACTATGGCTACACCTTC
NA	TRBJ2-5	TRBD1	TRBV19	CACKGRGLQETQYF	TGTGCCTGCAAGGGCAGGGGGCTTCAAGAGACCCAGTACTTC
few	TRBJ1-6	TRBD1	TRBV2	CASRRDSIENSPLHF	TGTGCCAGCAGGAGGGACAGCATAGAAAATTCACCCCTCCACTTT
NA	TRBJ1-2	TRBD1	TRBV19	CASSAPGGRNYGYTF	TGTGCCAGTAGTGCCCCAGGGGGAAGGAACTATGGCTACACCTTC
NA	TRBJ1-2	TRBD1	TRBV6-6	CASSPDRDYGYTF	TGTGCCAGCAGTCCGGACAGGGACTATGGCTACACCTTC
NA	TRBJ2-1	TRBD2	TRBV5-1	CASSLDLAGGDEQFF	TGCGCCAGCAGCTTGGATCTAGCGGGGGGTGATGAGCAGTTCTTC
NA	TRBJ1-2	NA	TRBV6-5	CASSYSGGWSPPYF	TGTGCCAGCAGTTACTCAGGAGGGTGGTCGCCACCTTACTTC